These 8 T cell receptor beta chains were sequenced from one sample in a study of blood T cell repertoires in COVID-19. The data were produced by immunoSEQ multiplex PCR, yet TCRdb's version contains in-frame clones alone and is incomplete. The sample shows roughly 68,000 clones, around four fifths of them seen only once. Source material: peripheral blood. These receptor sequences come from a woman older than 75 with acute or convalescent COVID-19.

V gene TRBV3-1 (or the pseudogene TRBV3-2) combines with J gene TRBJ2-6; 8 positions match TRBD1. The CDR3 covers 17 residues. The junction had 9 bases not matched to a gene; V was cut back by 4 bases and J by 4 bases. CDR1 LGHDT and CDR2 YNNKEL come from the germline V gene (reference sequence). The CDR3 bases are TGTGCCAGCAGCCGTGGGACAGGAATGTCCGGGGCCAACGTCCTGACTTTC. Its translation: CASSRGTGMSGANVLTF.

The rearrangement links TRBV6-6 to TRBJ2-3; tentative D call: TRBD2 (6 bases). V gave up 8 bases and J gave up 4 bases, with 19 bases separating them. Germline CDR1 MNHNY, CDR2 SVGAGI (reference sequence). This CDR3 has 15 amino acids. The CDR3 spells CASRLAGRLPDTQYF. The CDR3 bases are TGTGCCAGCCGCCTGGCCGGGAGACTCCCAGATACGCAGTATTTT.

The chain uses TRBV11-3 and TRBJ2-1, with 8 bases fitting TRBD2. CDR3 size: 16 residues. V lost 0 bases and J lost 7; bases outside the gene matches: 8. The V gene's germline CDR1 is SGHNT and CDR2 YENEEA. The CDR3 sequence is CASSLEAAGVRNEQFF. DNA of the CDR3: TGTGCCAGCAGCTTAGAAGCAGCGGGAGTAAGAAATGAGCAGTTCTTC.

The V call is TRBV14, the J call TRBJ2-3; 10 bases fit TRBD2. Trimming took 1 base from V and 8 from J; bases not matched to a gene: 12. Germline-derived CDR1 and CDR2 are SGHDN and FVKESK. The CDR3 totals 17 residues. CDR3 amino acids: CASSQGALAGDRGTQYF. As DNA, the CDR3 is TGTGCCAGCAGCCAAGGGGCCCTAGCGGGAGATCGCGGTACGCAGTATTTT.

The chain employs TRBV3-1 (or the pseudogene TRBV3-2) and TRBJ1-1; TRBD1 matches at 7 bases. CDR1 and CDR2 (germline): LGHDT, YNNKEL (reference sequence). With V trimmed by 5 bases and J by 3 bases, 9 bases remained unmatched. This CDR3 contains 15 residues. The CDR3 DNA follows: TGTGCCAGCAGCTATCCGGGGACAGCCTACACTGAAGCTTTCTTT. Encoded protein: CASSYPGTAYTEAFF.

V is TRBV10-3 and J is TRBJ2-3, with 11 positions matching TRBD2. The V gene end was trimmed by 6 bases and the J gene end by 0 bases; junction bases not matched to a gene: 8. Germline lookup yields CDR1 ENHRY and CDR2 SYGVKD. The CDR3 runs 17 residues. The CDR3 spells CAISPGGLAESTDTQYF. The CDR3 nucleotides read TGTGCCATCAGCCCAGGGGGACTAGCGGAGAGCACAGATACGCAGTATTTT.

The rearrangement uses TRBV18 and TRBJ1-4, with TRBD1 identical over 7 bases. Per germline, CDR1 KGHSH and CDR2 LQKENI. CDR3 length: 15 residues. The V gene end was trimmed by 3 bases and the J gene end by 0 bases; junction bases not matched to a gene: 1. The CDR3 spells CASSPQGATNEKLFF. The DNA for the CDR3 is TGTGCCAGCTCACCCCAGGGGGCAACTAATGAAAAACTGTTTTTT.

The chain is built from TRBV9 and TRBJ2-7; no reliable D call. Trimming pared 3 bases from V and 4 bases from J, leaving 8 bases between. CDR1 is SGDLS, CDR2 YYNGEE, per germline. This CDR3 contains 12 residues. CDR3 loop: CASSAPGYEQYF. CDR3 nucleotide sequence: TGTGCCAGCAGCGCCCCCGGGTACGAGCAGTACTTC.